This T cell receptor beta chain was captured in a study of CD8+ T cells in alopecia areata (dated by TCRdb to the late 2010s). Broadly, across the study: Treated patients were enrolled in an open-label pilot trial of oral tofacitinib at 5 to 10 mg twice daily for moderate-to-severe alopecia areata. Tofacitinib was administered for 6 to 18 months, and 6 months of follow-up off drug were then conducted to assess delayed response and recurrence. Disease severity in treated patients was measured with the SALT score, which quantifies the percentage of affected scalp surface area. To study T cell clonal expansion in alopecia areata, the researchers applied high-throughput TCRbeta sequencing to both the C3H/HeJ mouse model and human patients. In humans, TCRbeta sequencing was performed on scalp tissue and on sorted CD4+ and CD8+ peripheral blood T cells from healthy controls and from patients with patchy or totalis/universalis alopecia areata. Patients on tofacitinib were biopsied at baseline and after 4 and 24 weeks of treatment, and several of the patients also had a later scalp biopsy. Clonality in the scalp was compared among normal scalp (n=4), patchy alopecia areata scalp (n=8), and alopecia totalis/universalis scalp (n=8). RNA was extracted with the PAXgene miRNA kit for fixed scalp, the miRNeasy kit for PBMCs, and the RNeasy kit for mouse skin. TCRbeta CDR3 regions were amplified by immunoSEQ multiplex PCR using 35 Vbeta forward and 13 Jbeta reverse primers.

This specimen's time point label, per the study, means: roughly 26 weeks on oral tofacitinib. Taken with the paper, the label for treatment or condition translates to: oral pan-JAK inhibitor, 5-10 mg twice daily. From alopecia areata patients, peripheral blood was collected along with lesional scalp punch biopsies. PBMCs were isolated by density centrifugation and stained for CD3, CD4 and CD8, and CD4+ and CD8+ T cells were sorted on a FACSAria. Points the paper makes about the study in general: Compared with mice, TCR sequences shared between patients were less clear, possibly partly because of HLA diversity across the patient population. During tofacitinib treatment, many expanded lesional clones remained in scalp and blood, and this persistence may partly explain relapse after treatment is stopped. Compared with normal scalp, lesional scalp had higher clonality and more expanded CD8+ clones, particularly in alopecia totalis/universalis, a pattern that suggests antigenic drive. With tofacitinib, both scalp clonality and the number of expanded CD8+ clones among the top 100 scalp clones went down significantly. Because the treated cohort was small and included a single nonresponder, larger studies are needed to assess links between baseline CD8+ expansion and response. Resident alphabeta T cells in normal human skin are also sequenced, complicating scalp TCR repertoire analysis, unlike mouse skin dominated by gammadelta T cells.

V is clipped by 5 bases and J by 0 bases, and the sequence between their germline boundaries is 16 bases long. The germline V gene (reference sequence) yields SEHNR for CDR1 and FQNEAQ for CDR2. Its CDR3 holds 16 amino acids, cysteine through phenylalanine. Only CDR3 DNA is held: 48 bases, read in frame from base 1. Libraries were made using the immunoSEQ multiplex PCR assay. To provide template for TCR sequencing, every sample had RNA extracted and reverse transcribed into cDNA. SuperScript III was used for first-strand cDNA synthesis, primed with a 2:1 mix of oligo-dT and random hexamers. Amplification bias was assessed with a synthetic immune receptor repertoire, and residual bias was removed computationally. In the original analysis: After raw reads were preprocessed to remove errors, the CDR3 was defined following IMGT conventions as running from the conserved cysteine to phenylalanine. Clonality was computed as 1 minus the Shannon entropy, with the entropy normalized by log2 of the number of productive unique TCRs. Whether each scalp clone was CD4 or CD8 was inferred by checking scalp TCRbeta sequences against the CD4 and CD8 repertoires from sorted blood. Entries here come from immuneACCESS through TCRdb and include only in-frame sequences with V and J called. Some clones fail to appear in such tables; in the studies checked, an unresolved V gene covers under half of the shortfall, and the cause of the remainder is unknown. V, J and clone size are taken as reported in that table, and D and trimming were inferred from the DNA itself. The sample table lists 90,000 to 130,000 clones, about 60% of them with a count of one. The ten largest clones capture roughly an eighth of the sample.

In the case of this clone: Its antigen remains unidentified. No much larger clone exists at a distance of one base, and base qualities are not known.

The receptor was derived from a human donor with alopecia areata. Sequencing used CD8+ T cells sorted from blood, obtained at week 24, from a patient treated with tofacitinib. This chain joins TRBV7-9 to TRBJ1-2; the D segment cannot be called with confidence. The DNA reads as follows: TGTGCCAGCAGCCACATTACCCCGACGCCTAACTATGGCTACACCTTC. The resulting protein is CASSHITPTPNYGYTF.